This T cell receptor beta chain was identified in a study of CD8 T cells in ankylosing spondylitis. Study-wide results and limits: Ankylosing spondylitis blood appeared to carry a characteristic TCR beta motif of roughly eight highly homologous variants.

The CDR3 spans 15 residues. From germline, CDR1 is DFQATT and CDR2 SNEGSKA (reference sequence). The V and J ends lost 0 bases and 3 bases respectively, with 12 bases between them. TCRdb independently ran MiXCR on the 5' RACE reads; one entry per CDR3 protein. The table lists about 90,000 distinct CDR3 sequences, about 8.1% of them singletons, with over 25% in the top ten. This clonotype has more than one count but fewer than ten. Antigen: not known. Specimen: blood, either unsorted or a sorted T cell fraction (not recorded which). The source is a male donor with ankylosing spondylitis. The chain has TRBV20-1 and TRBJ1-5; tentatively, D is TRBD1 (5 bases). The CDR3 coding sequence is TGCAGTGCTAGAGATAGCAGGGCCGTCAATCAGCCCCAGCATTTT. It translates to CSARDSRAVNQPQHF.